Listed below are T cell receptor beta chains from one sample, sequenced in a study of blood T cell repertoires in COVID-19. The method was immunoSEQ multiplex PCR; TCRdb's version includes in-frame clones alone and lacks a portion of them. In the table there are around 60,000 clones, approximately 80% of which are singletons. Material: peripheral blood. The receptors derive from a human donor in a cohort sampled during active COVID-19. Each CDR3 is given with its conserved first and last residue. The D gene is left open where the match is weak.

cdr3_aa: CASSQGREQYF; d_call: .; v_call: TRBV6-2/TRBV6-3; j_call: TRBJ2-7
cdr3_aa: CASSYRGRGDEQYF; d_call: TRBD1; v_call: TRBV6-5; j_call: TRBJ2-7
cdr3_aa: CASSPGTGRNSPLHF; d_call: TRBD1; v_call: TRBV18; j_call: TRBJ1-6
cdr3_aa: CASSSLKEVPYNEQFF; d_call: .; v_call: TRBV28; j_call: TRBJ2-1
cdr3_aa: CASSLPIRGTQKNIQYF; d_call: .; v_call: TRBV7-9; j_call: TRBJ2-4
cdr3_aa: CASRDRPSTNEKLFF; d_call: TRBD1; v_call: TRBV19; j_call: TRBJ1-4
cdr3_aa: CSVEWSSGNGEQFF; d_call: TRBD2; v_call: TRBV29-1; j_call: TRBJ2-1
cdr3_aa: CSVVAGGREQYF; d_call: TRBD1; v_call: TRBV29-1; j_call: TRBJ2-7
cdr3_aa: CASSGQGAYTEAFF; d_call: TRBD1; v_call: TRBV9; j_call: TRBJ1-1
cdr3_aa: CASGPGGNSYEQYF; d_call: .; v_call: TRBV10-1; j_call: TRBJ2-7
cdr3_aa: CASSPRRVLVNEKLFF; d_call: .; v_call: TRBV18; j_call: TRBJ1-4
cdr3_aa: CASTRTGESGELFF; d_call: TRBD1; v_call: TRBV2; j_call: TRBJ2-2
cdr3_aa: CAISPGQETQYF; d_call: .; v_call: TRBV10-3; j_call: TRBJ2-5
cdr3_aa: CASSQGGGQGMFF; d_call: TRBD1; v_call: TRBV3-1/TRBV3-2; j_call: TRBJ2-1
cdr3_aa: CASSQDTGVWGNTIYF; d_call: TRBD1; v_call: TRBV4-3; j_call: TRBJ1-3
cdr3_aa: CASSPEPMNTEAFF; d_call: .; v_call: TRBV9; j_call: TRBJ1-1
cdr3_aa: CASSPARGLRDTEAFF; d_call: .; v_call: TRBV4-2; j_call: TRBJ1-1
cdr3_aa: CASRPNTDTQYF; d_call: .; v_call: TRBV12-3/TRBV12-4; j_call: TRBJ2-3
cdr3_aa: CASSQGGQGDGYTF; d_call: TRBD1; v_call: TRBV4-2; j_call: TRBJ1-2
cdr3_aa: CASTLTGNTEAFF; d_call: .; v_call: TRBV23-1; j_call: TRBJ1-1
cdr3_aa: CASRLTGQQLGYTF; d_call: TRBD1; v_call: TRBV5-4; j_call: TRBJ1-2
cdr3_aa: CASSSDGLGSYTF; d_call: .; v_call: TRBV7-2; j_call: TRBJ1-2
cdr3_aa: CASSSPPGQKSYEQYF; d_call: TRBD1; v_call: TRBV7-3; j_call: TRBJ2-7
cdr3_aa: CAWRTGTNEKLFF; d_call: .; v_call: TRBV30; j_call: TRBJ1-4
cdr3_aa: CSATQGSEQYF; d_call: .; v_call: TRBV20-1; j_call: TRBJ2-7
cdr3_aa: CASSPGTGNQPQHF; d_call: TRBD1; v_call: TRBV18; j_call: TRBJ1-5
cdr3_aa: CASSAQGANYGYTF; d_call: TRBD1; v_call: TRBV2; j_call: TRBJ1-2
cdr3_aa: CASSQGQGGKGYTF; d_call: TRBD1; v_call: TRBV3-1/TRBV3-2; j_call: TRBJ1-2
cdr3_aa: CASSRGGASNYGYTF; d_call: .; v_call: TRBV19; j_call: TRBJ1-2
cdr3_aa: CASSLTGQGNTQYF; d_call: TRBD1; v_call: TRBV28; j_call: TRBJ2-3
cdr3_aa: CASSVGLARETQYF; d_call: TRBD2; v_call: TRBV11-2; j_call: TRBJ2-5
cdr3_aa: CATSPRVDQETQYF; d_call: .; v_call: TRBV15; j_call: TRBJ2-5
cdr3_aa: CASSSRPTGRLTDTQYF; d_call: .; v_call: TRBV28; j_call: TRBJ2-3
cdr3_aa: CASSQDPTVGNTIYF; d_call: .; v_call: TRBV3-1/TRBV3-2; j_call: TRBJ1-3
cdr3_aa: CASSVHRGRGTEAFF; d_call: TRBD1; v_call: TRBV11-2; j_call: TRBJ1-1
cdr3_aa: CASSPRTGVEEKLFF; d_call: TRBD1; v_call: TRBV18; j_call: TRBJ1-4
cdr3_aa: CAISEPSRGTQYF; d_call: .; v_call: TRBV10-3; j_call: TRBJ2-5
cdr3_aa: CASSLKGGRGGNEQFF; d_call: .; v_call: TRBV18; j_call: TRBJ2-1
cdr3_aa: CASGLVGGTQYF; d_call: .; v_call: TRBV12-5; j_call: TRBJ2-3
cdr3_aa: CASSLNRLAGAGELFF; d_call: TRBD2; v_call: TRBV7-7; j_call: TRBJ2-2
cdr3_aa: CASSQGGGTSGAYEQYF; d_call: TRBD2; v_call: TRBV3-1/TRBV3-2; j_call: TRBJ2-7
cdr3_aa: CASSQARGGGYTF; d_call: .; v_call: TRBV4-3; j_call: TRBJ1-2
cdr3_aa: CASSLSGGGTEAFF; d_call: .; v_call: TRBV27; j_call: TRBJ1-1
cdr3_aa: CASSLGQGSSYEQYF; d_call: TRBD1; v_call: TRBV5-4; j_call: TRBJ2-7
cdr3_aa: CASSSYVGGKNTGELFF; d_call: TRBD1; v_call: TRBV7-2; j_call: TRBJ2-2
cdr3_aa: CASSSDSKTIYF; d_call: .; v_call: TRBV12-3/TRBV12-4; j_call: TRBJ1-3
cdr3_aa: CSVARGTGANVLTF; d_call: .; v_call: TRBV29-1; j_call: TRBJ2-6
cdr3_aa: CASSLVESSYNSPLHF; d_call: .; v_call: TRBV5-1; j_call: TRBJ1-6
cdr3_aa: CASSLGARAYSYNEQFF; d_call: .; v_call: TRBV7-6; j_call: TRBJ2-1
cdr3_aa: CASSLEQGHNSPLHF; d_call: .; v_call: TRBV10-2; j_call: TRBJ1-6
cdr3_aa: CAISESKGGGPNEQFF; d_call: .; v_call: TRBV10-3; j_call: TRBJ2-1
cdr3_aa: CASSTPGTGMGYTF; d_call: TRBD1; v_call: TRBV19; j_call: TRBJ1-2
cdr3_aa: CASRGGGHRSNQPQHF; d_call: .; v_call: TRBV28; j_call: TRBJ1-5
cdr3_aa: CASSRTVNTEAFF; d_call: .; v_call: TRBV7-9; j_call: TRBJ1-1
cdr3_aa: CARTLHRNRGCTDTQYF; d_call: TRBD1; v_call: TRBV3-1/TRBV3-2; j_call: TRBJ2-3